The sequence of this T cell receptor (beta chain) was determined in a study of CD8 T cells in ankylosing spondylitis. TCR beta libraries were made by quantitative 5'-RACE with molecular barcodes. TCRdb ran MiXCR on the 5' RACE reads and lists one entry per CDR3 protein. Here the sample spans around 430,000 distinct CDR3 sequences, 17% being singletons. Findings and limits, study-wide: A motif in TCR beta, a set of about 8 highly homologous variants, appeared characteristic of ankylosing spondylitis blood. Past research had described some motif variants in reactive arthritis synovial fluid and blood.

The CDR3 totals 15 residues. Trimming cost V 4 bases and J 2 bases; bases outside gene matches: 8. Germline CDR1 and CDR2: SGHRS and YFSETQ. Ten or more counts support this clonotype. No antigen is known for it. The source material was blood, either unsorted or a sorted T cell fraction (not recorded which). This chain joins TRBV5-1 and TRBJ1-1; 7 bases are a match to TRBD1. The sequence was obtained from a male donor with ankylosing spondylitis. The CDR3 sequence: CASSHRQGGNTEAFF. CDR3 sequence (DNA): TGCGCCAGCAGCCACCGACAGGGCGGAAACACTGAAGCTTTCTTT.